Given below is one TCR beta chain in context. The antigen is unknown. From approximately 550 ng of total RNA, TCR beta-specific cDNA was reverse-transcribed using a constant-region primer. Sequencing libraries for TCR beta derived from three nested multiplex PCR rounds that used slightly modified ARM-PCR. A C-beta reverse primer and TRBV1-TRBV30 forward primers served in each of the first two PCR rounds, at around 10 cycles apiece. TCRdb processed the multiplex PCR reads anew with MiXCR; each CDR3 protein has one entry. This repertoire shows roughly 25,000 distinct CDR3 sequences, nearly 80% found once; its top ten account for just over 45%. The data were obtained in a study of tumor-infiltrating lymphocytes in primary liver carcinoma. Study-level background: Maximum tumor diameters ranged from about 4 to 10 cm, stage T1-T3 N0M0. Productive TCRbeta reads per sample were roughly 3.5 to 7.5 million, not differing by tissue.

The study's findings and limits: A small share of top clones, only about 7-25%, was found in all five tumor regions.

This CDR3 region has 15 residues. J was trimmed by 6 bases and V by 6 bases; bases with no gene match: 13. Starting material for RNA and DNA co-extraction consisted of 20-30 mg of unsorted bulk tissue. The sampling covered five separate regions of each tumor. The sequenced sample consisted of liver tumor tissue from sampling region 3. Noted subset: tumor region T3, left-lateral pole. The chain employs TRBV12-3 or TRBV12-4 and TRBJ2-7, with 8 bases lining up with TRBD1. This TCR was recovered from a man between 40 and 49 years old with primary liver carcinoma and hepatitis B virus infection. DNA for the CDR3: TGTGCCAGCAGACCTCAGGGGGCACGAAGTAGCGAGCAGTACTTC. This sequence encodes CASRPQGARSSEQYF.